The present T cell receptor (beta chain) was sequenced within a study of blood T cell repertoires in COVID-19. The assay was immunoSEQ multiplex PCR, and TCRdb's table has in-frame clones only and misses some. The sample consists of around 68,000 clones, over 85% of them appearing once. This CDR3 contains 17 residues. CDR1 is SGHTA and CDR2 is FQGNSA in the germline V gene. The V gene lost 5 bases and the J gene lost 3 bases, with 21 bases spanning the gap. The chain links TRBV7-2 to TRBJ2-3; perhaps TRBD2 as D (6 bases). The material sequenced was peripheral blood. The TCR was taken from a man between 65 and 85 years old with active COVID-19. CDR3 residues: CASSPRGTRAGTDTQYF. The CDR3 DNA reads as TGTGCCAGCAGCCCCCGGGGGACCCGGGCCGGAACAGATACGCAGTATTTT. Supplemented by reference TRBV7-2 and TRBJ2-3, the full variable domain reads GAGVSQSPSNKVTEKGKDVELRCDPISGHTALYWYRQSLGQGLEFLIYFQGNSAPDKSGLPSDRFSAERTGGSVSTLTIQRTQQEDSAVYLCASSPRGTRAGTDTQYFGPGTRLTVL.